These 2 T cell receptor beta chains were all obtained from the same sample, sequenced in a study of cytomegalovirus exposure and HLA in healthy donors. Researchers ran the PCR with 60 Vbeta and 13 Jbeta primers. Sequencing used immunoSEQ multiplex PCR; TCRdb keeps in-frame clones, though not all of them. The table shows nearly 200,000 clones, with 60% to 80% occurring only once. Sequenced: PBMCs. The origin of the receptors is a woman aged 25 to 39 in good health and CMV-seropositive.

CDR3 bases: TGTGCCAGTAGTACGGAGGGGCTTATCACCGGGGAGCTGTTTTTT. Translated: CASSTEGLITGELFF. V usage is TRBV19 and J usage is TRBJ2-2, with D maybe TRBD2 (6 bases). The CDR3 length is 15 residues. The germline V gene has CDR1 LNHDA and CDR2 SQIVND (reference sequence). Trimming cost V 4 bases and J 4 bases, with 13 bases left between them.

This rearrangement joins TRBV19 to TRBJ1-1; tentative D call: TRBD1 (5 bases). Germline assignment: CDR1 LNHDA and CDR2 SQIVND (reference sequence). The V end lost 3 bases, the J end lost 5 bases, and 13 bases lay between the germline ends. This CDR3 has 14 amino acids. The CDR3 coding sequence is TGTGCCAGTAGTATCGGTCGGCGGGGGACTGAAGCTTTCTTT. This codes for CASSIGRRGTEAFF.